This TCR beta chain was found in a study of cytomegalovirus exposure and HLA in healthy donors. Primers included in the PCR were 60 Vbeta and 13 Jbeta primers. Sequencing was performed with immunoSEQ multiplex PCR; in TCRdb, only in-frame clones are kept and a portion is missing. The sample lists about 78,000 clones; about 60% were seen once. Germline V gene lookup returns CDR1 LNHNV and CDR2 YYDKDF (reference sequence). V lost 8 bases and J lost 1; bases outside the gene matches: 7. This CDR3 is built from 16 residues. A few counts support this clone. Its specificity is unknown. General study results and limits: Using the classifier, cytomegalovirus status was reportedly diagnosed with high specificity and sensitivity. It was shown in a later analysis that HLA-associated TCR beta chains were more clonally expanded than other, equally common chains.

The sequenced sample consisted of PBMCs. The sequence came from a man aged 25 to 40 in good health and CMV-seropositive. V gene TRBV15 combines with J gene TRBJ2-4; 11 bases fit TRBD1. CDR3 DNA: TGTGCCACCGCTGGGGGACAGGGGGGTGCCAAAAACATTCAGTACTTC. Its translation: CATAGGQGGAKNIQYF.